Each of the 19 T cell receptor beta chains below was sequenced from the same sample in a study of T-cell reconstitution after alpha-beta-depleted transplantation in children. The study's findings and limits: Newly produced T cells mostly provided counts and TCRbeta diversity after one year, as hyperexpanded clones declined.

The authors prepared the TCRbeta library with unique molecular identifiers. One entry per CDR3 protein results from TCRdb running MiXCR on the PCR reads. The data show around 300,000 distinct CDR3 sequences, with around 7.3% seen just once and around 9.8% held by the top ten. The antigens for these receptors are not known. The sequencing used peripheral blood, collected 360 days after TCRalphabeta/CD19-depleted stem cell transplant. The receptors shown here come from a female patient aged 2-9 years who had a stem cell transplant for Fanconi anemia, so the T cells may come from the graft donor.

At least ten counts were recorded for this clonotype. V and J are TRBV20-1 and TRBJ2-5; a possible D gene is TRBD2 (5 bases). V was pared by 3 bases and J by 6 bases, with 17 bases between. The CDR3 consists of 14 residues. The germline V gene has CDR1 DFQATT and CDR2 SNEGSKA (reference sequence). The CDR3 protein is CSASFSHRRKTQYF. CDR3 DNA sequence: TGCAGTGCTAGTTTTTCTCACCGGAGGAAGACCCAGTACTTC.

This clonotype appeared many times. This chain joins TRBV20-1 and TRBJ2-3, with 8 nucleotides matching TRBD2. This CDR3 contains 14 residues. V was pared by 4 bases and J by 5 bases, with 8 bases of the junction left unmatched. Looked up from germline, CDR1 is DFQATT and CDR2 is SNEGSKA (reference sequence). CDR3 DNA: TGCAGTGCTACCGTGGCGGGAGGTGTAGATACGCAGTATTTT. The encoded protein is CSATVAGGVDTQYF.

This clonotype was picked up a small number of times. V usage is TRBV2 and J usage is TRBJ2-7, with 12 bases matching TRBD1. V trimming: 4 bases; J trimming: 3 bases; junction bases outside the gene matches: 7. Germline values: CDR1 SNHLY, CDR2 FYNNEI. This CDR3 has 16 residues. CDR3 in amino acids: CASSVHRDRGHYEQYF. CDR3 in DNA: TGTGCCAGCAGTGTGCACCGGGACAGGGGGCACTACGAGCAGTACTTC.

This clonotype was counted many times. This sequence joins TRBV7-8 and TRBJ1-1; no clear D. Per the germline V gene, CDR1 is SGHVS and CDR2 is FQNEAQ. CDR3 size: 14 residues. Trimming cost V 0 bases and J 8 bases, with 13 bases left between them. The CDR3 nucleotides are TGTGCCAGCAGCTTAGCGCTTTCGGTCAGGGAAGCTTTCTTT. Amino acid sequence: CASSLALSVREAFF.

CDR3 bases: TGTGCCAGCCGCCTAGGGGCCGCGAACACCGGGGAGCTGTTTTTT. Its translation is CASRLGAANTGELFF. This chain uses TRBV5-6 with TRBJ2-2, with D perhaps TRBD1 (5 bases). Trimming pared 7 bases from V and 0 bases from J, leaving 13 bases between. This CDR3 contains 15 residues. The V gene's germline CDR1 is SGHDT and CDR2 YYEEEE.

The chain employs TRBV20-1 and TRBJ2-5; unclear D gene. The V gene lost 4 bases and the J gene lost 1 base, with 10 bases spanning the gap. Germline V gives CDR1 DFQATT, CDR2 SNEGSKA (reference sequence). This CDR3 has 13 amino acids. The chain's CDR3 is CSATTVVQETQYF. The CDR3 coding sequence is TGCAGTGCTACTACAGTGGTCCAAGAGACCCAGTACTTC.

There are many counts of this clonotype. The chain recombines TRBV5-1 with TRBJ2-7, with D possibly TRBD1 on 6 matching bases. The germline V gene encodes CDR1 SGHRS and CDR2 YFSETQ. This CDR3 contains 13 residues. V lost 4 bases and J lost 2, with 10 bases in between. CDR3 amino acids: CASSINRAYEQYF. The DNA of the CDR3 is TGCGCCAGCAGCATTAACAGGGCCTACGAGCAGTACTTC.

This clonotype was picked up many times. The CDR3 reads CASSLPPGHRAPRVNTEAFF. The CDR3 nucleotides are TGTGCCAGCAGTTTGCCCCCGGGACATCGGGCCCCCAGGGTGAACACTGAAGCTTTCTTT. The chain employs TRBV6-2 or TRBV6-3 and TRBJ1-1, with TRBD1 as a possible D gene (6 bases). The V gene's germline CDR1 is MNHEY and CDR2 SVGEGT. The CDR3 covers 20 residues. V was clipped by 4 bases and J by 0 bases, with 27 bases between them.

The chain carries TRBV6-2 or TRBV6-3 and TRBJ2-2, with a tentative D call TRBD2 (5 bases). The CDR3 length is 18 residues. Germline V CDR1 and CDR2: MNHEY, SVGEGT. Trimming removed 2 bases at V and 1 base at J, with 17 bases between. The CDR3 spells CASSYDVTGVLNTGELFF. CDR3 in DNA: TGTGCCAGCAGTTACGATGTTACCGGGGTCTTGAACACCGGGGAGCTGTTTTTT.

The table lists this clonotype with many counts. This chain links TRBV29-1 with TRBJ2-7; 10 nucleotides align to TRBD1. Per germline, CDR1 SQVTM and CDR2 ANQGSEA. The CDR3 is made up of 15 amino acids. The J segment lost 3 bases and the V segment lost 4 bases, leaving 9 bases of the junction unmatched. The DNA of the CDR3 is TGCAGCGTTGGCTTACAACGGACAGGGGGCTACGAGCAGTACTTC. Its translation: CSVGLQRTGGYEQYF.

The chain is built from TRBV7-2 and TRBJ2-7; 10 bases align to TRBD2. The CDR3 extends over 15 amino acids. The ends lost 5 bases at V and 12 bases at J; junction bases unmatched: 16. CDR1 and CDR2 (germline): SGHTA, FQGNSA. The CDR3 here is CASSPRGALAGLLYF. CDR3 coding DNA: TGTGCCAGCAGCCCCAGGGGAGCACTAGCGGGGCTCCTGTACTTC.

This clonotype was found a few times. V usage is TRBV5-4 and J usage is TRBJ2-1; D is possibly TRBD2 (6 bases). V was clipped by 2 bases and J by 15 bases, with 18 bases between them. CDR1 is SGHNT, CDR2 YYREEE, per germline (reference sequence). This CDR3 is 13 amino acids long. The DNA for the CDR3 is TGTGCCAGCAGCTTAGCACACGGGACTCAGCGGTTCTTC. Its translation: CASSLAHGTQRFF.

The table lists this clonotype with many counts. This chain joins TRBV20-1 and TRBJ2-1, with 8 bases lining up with TRBD2. Germline V gives CDR1 DFQATT, CDR2 SNEGSKA (reference sequence). The junction had 6 bases not matched to a gene; V was cut back by 5 bases and J by 0 bases. This CDR3 comprises 15 residues. CDR3: CSASITSGSYNEQFF. The CDR3 region has the DNA TGCAGTGCTTCCATAACTAGCGGCTCCTACAATGAGCAGTTCTTC.

This clonotype was counted only a few times. The genes are TRBV4-1 and TRBJ2-5; TRBD2 agrees at 14 bases. This CDR3 is 19 amino acids long. V dropped 5 bases and J dropped 1; count of bases not matched to a gene: 12. CDR1 is MGHRA and CDR2 is YSYEKL in the germline V gene. The CDR3 region is CASSFGSTSGGGTQETQYF. Here the CDR3 DNA reads TGCGCCAGCAGCTTCGGCTCGACTAGCGGGGGGGGCACCCAAGAGACCCAGTACTTC.

This clonotype was picked up a small number of times. V gene TRBV20-1 combines with J gene TRBJ1-4; 8 bases align to TRBD1. V gave up 6 bases and J gave up 1 base; unmatched junction bases: 7. This CDR3 region has 15 residues. Germline CDR1 reads DFQATT; CDR2 reads SNEGSKA (reference sequence). The CDR3 nucleotides are TGCAGTGCCGACAGGGGAATTGGAACTAATGAAAAACTGTTTTTT. As protein: CSADRGIGTNEKLFF.

As DNA, the CDR3 is TGTGCCAGCAGCGTAGAAGGGTCTGTGAACACTGAAGCTTTCTTT. Residues: CASSVEGSVNTEAFF. The chain combines TRBV9 with TRBJ1-1; D not certain. This CDR3 is 15 amino acids long. Germline CDR1 SGDLS, CDR2 YYNGEE. Trimming took 0 bases from V and 0 from J, leaving 9 bases between them.

This clonotype was seen only a few times. DNA for the CDR3: TGTGCCAGCAGTGTTACTAGCGGGATCAACACCGGGGAGCTGTTTTTT. It translates to CASSVTSGINTGELFF. The V gene is TRBV2, the J gene TRBJ2-2, with 10 bases that match TRBD2. Germline loops: CDR1 SNHLY, CDR2 FYNNEI. Trimming at V came to 4 bases and at J to 2 bases, leaving 4 bases not matched to a gene. The CDR3 is 16 residues long. The full variable domain, in which reference TRBV2 and TRBJ2-2 provide the parts outside the CDR3, is EPEVTQTPSHQVTQMGQEVILRCVPISNHLYFYWYRQILGQKVEFLVSFYNNEISEKSEIFDDQFSVERPDGSNFTLKIRSTKLEDSAMYFCASSVTSGINTGELFFGEGSRLTVL.

This clonotype turned up a few times. This chain joins TRBV28 and TRBJ1-2; D gene uncertain. Trimming stripped 4 bases from V and 8 bases from J, with 5 bases between. This CDR3 is built from 10 residues. The germline CDR1 and CDR2 sequences are MDHEN and SYDVKM. CDR3 protein: CASSYNGYTF. The CDR3 DNA follows: TGTGCCAGCAGTTATAACGGCTACACCTTC.

This clonotype was detected many times. The chain is built from TRBV12-3 or TRBV12-4 and TRBJ2-2; a weak D match, TRBD2 (6 bases). CDR3 size: 15 residues. V lost 6 bases to trimming and J lost 1 base, with 12 bases between them. The CDR3 here is CASSKGLLNTGELFF. The CDR3 coding sequence is TGTGCCAGCAGCAAGGGACTTTTGAACACCGGGGAGCTGTTTTTT.